A single sample gave rise to the 3 T cell receptor beta chains below, sequenced in a study of shared clonotypes between healthy human individuals. TCRdb's copy holds only in-frame clones and misses some; the assay was immunoSEQ multiplex PCR. The sample includes a few million clones, 90% to 95% of them seen just once. The specimen was naive CD4+ T cells sorted from blood. This sample's subset: CD45RA+ positively selected. The receptors stem from a man between 18 and 29 years old in good health.

The table lists this clone with a count of one. This chain's CDR3 is CAWRGLGTEQFF. The CDR3 DNA follows: TGTGCCTGGAGAGGGTTGGGGACTGAGCAGTTCTTC. The J gene is TRBJ2-1, the V gene TRBV30; D is possibly TRBD1 or TRBD2 (5 bases each). Trimming stripped 3 bases from V and 9 bases from J, with 12 bases between. The CDR3 has 12 residues. CDR1 GTSNPN and CDR2 SVGIG come from the germline V gene (reference sequence).

This chain joins TRBV15 and TRBJ2-5; TRBD2 is a possible D gene (5 bases). Trimming cost V 8 bases and J 7 bases, with 11 bases left between them. The CDR3 loop spans 11 amino acids. CDR1 LNHNV and CDR2 YYDKDF come from the germline V gene (reference sequence). This CDR3 is CATLSRGTQYF. For the CDR3, the DNA is TGTGCCACCCTTAGCCGGGGGACCCAGTACTTC.

The CDR3 DNA follows: TGCGCCAGCAGCCACCGGAGGACAGCGAACACCGGGGAGCTGTTTTTT. Protein: CASSHRRTANTGELFF. The rearrangement links TRBV4-1 to TRBJ2-2, with D possibly TRBD1 on 6 matching bases. V dropped 3 bases and J dropped 0 bases, with 11 bases sitting between them. Looked up from germline, CDR1 is MGHRA and CDR2 is YSYEKL. CDR3 length: 16 residues.